The rows below give T cell receptor beta chains drawn from one sample of a study of blood T cells in healthy people across ages. TCRdb processed the 5' RACE reads anew with MiXCR; each CDR3 protein has one entry. The table records almost 1 million distinct CDR3 sequences, just over 50% of them present only once. Sequenced material: blood. The receptors shown here come from a woman aged 60-75 years in good health. The CDR3 runs from the conserved cysteine through the conserved F or W. D genes are given only for firm matches. Only part of the rows carry a size: once, few, many, or a class if the clone is expanded.

J gene: TRBJ1-5; V gene: TRBV21-1; clone size: .; D gene: .; CDR3 DNA: TGTGCCAGCAGCAGAGGTAGGACAGATAGCAATCAGCCCCAGCATTTT; CDR3 protein: CASSRGRTDSNQPQHF
J gene: TRBJ1-5; V gene: TRBV6-6; clone size: once; D gene: .; CDR3 DNA: TGTGCCAGCAGTGACTCGGAGGGTAATCAGCCCCAGCATTTT; CDR3 protein: CASSDSEGNQPQHF
J gene: TRBJ2-1; V gene: TRBV5-1; clone size: few; D gene: .; CDR3 DNA: TGCGCCAGCAGTTATGGGGTTAATGAGCAGTTCTTC; CDR3 protein: CASSYGVNEQFF
J gene: TRBJ2-5; V gene: TRBV3-1; clone size: few; D gene: TRBD2; CDR3 DNA: TGTGCCAGCCGGACTAGCGGGCAGTGGGAGACCCAGTACTTC; CDR3 protein: CASRTSGQWETQYF
J gene: TRBJ2-7; V gene: TRBV12-3/TRBV12-4; clone size: once; D gene: .; CDR3 DNA: TGTGCCAGCAGTCGAGACAGGCAAATCTCCTACGAGCAGTACTTC; CDR3 protein: CASSRDRQISYEQYF
J gene: TRBJ1-2; V gene: TRBV7-9; clone size: few; D gene: .; CDR3 DNA: TGTGCCAGCAGCTTTGTTGCTAACTATGGCTACACCTTC; CDR3 protein: CASSFVANYGYTF
J gene: TRBJ2-3; V gene: TRBV12-3/TRBV12-4; clone size: .; D gene: .; CDR3 DNA: TGTGCCAGCAGACGAAAGGCAGATACGCAGTATTTT; CDR3 protein: CASRRKADTQYF
J gene: TRBJ2-3; V gene: TRBV13; clone size: .; D gene: TRBD2; CDR3 DNA: TGTGCCAGCAGCGTGGCGGGAGGGCCGTCGTCGGATACGCAGTATTTT; CDR3 protein: CASSVAGGPSSDTQYF
J gene: TRBJ1-5; V gene: TRBV4-2; clone size: .; D gene: TRBD1; CDR3 DNA: TGTGCCAGCAGCCAAGATAGCACAGGGGGCCAGCCCCAGCATTTT; CDR3 protein: CASSQDSTGGQPQHF
J gene: TRBJ1-6; V gene: TRBV7-8; clone size: .; D gene: .; CDR3 DNA: TGTGCCAGCAGCTTAGTGGGGGCCGGACCCCTCCACTTT; CDR3 protein: CASSLVGAGPLHF
J gene: TRBJ2-7; V gene: TRBV25-1; clone size: few; D gene: .; CDR3 DNA: TGTGCCAGCAGTGAATGGAAAGCCCACAACCCCTACGAGCAGTACTTC; CDR3 protein: CASSEWKAHNPYEQYF
J gene: TRBJ2-7; V gene: TRBV4-1; clone size: .; D gene: .; CDR3 DNA: TGCGCCAGCAGCCTTAGGGATTACCTGACGGACGAGCAGTACTTC; CDR3 protein: CASSLRDYLTDEQYF
J gene: TRBJ2-5; V gene: TRBV28; clone size: .; D gene: TRBD2; CDR3 DNA: TGTGCCAGCAGTTTGTGGTGGGGGGGAATCCAAGAGACCCAGTACTTC; CDR3 protein: CASSLWWGGIQETQYF
J gene: TRBJ2-4; V gene: TRBV4-1; clone size: few; D gene: .; CDR3 DNA: TGCGCCAGCAAGGACAGAGCGGCCAAAAACATTCAGTACTTC; CDR3 protein: CASKDRAAKNIQYF
J gene: TRBJ1-4; V gene: TRBV4-1; clone size: .; D gene: .; CDR3 DNA: TGCGCCAGCAGCCAAGATGTCAGGGGTCGGAGAAAACTGTTTTTT; CDR3 protein: CASSQDVRGRRKLFF
J gene: TRBJ2-3; V gene: TRBV29-1; clone size: few; D gene: .; CDR3 DNA: TGCAGCGTGTTACGGGACGGTCCCTCAGATACGCAGTATTTT; CDR3 protein: CSVLRDGPSDTQYF
J gene: TRBJ2-3; V gene: TRBV3-1; clone size: .; D gene: .; CDR3 DNA: TGTGCCGGCAGTCTTGCCAGTGGAACTACAGATACGCAGTATTTT; CDR3 protein: CAGSLASGTTDTQYF
J gene: TRBJ2-5; V gene: TRBV7-9; clone size: .; D gene: .; CDR3 DNA: TGTGCCAGCAGCCATCTTAGGGACGGGGGCGTAGAGACCCAGTACTTC; CDR3 protein: CASSHLRDGGVETQYF
J gene: TRBJ2-1; V gene: TRBV29-1; clone size: .; D gene: TRBD1; CDR3 DNA: TGCAGCGTTGATGGGACAGCCTACAATGAGCAGTTCTTC; CDR3 protein: CSVDGTAYNEQFF
J gene: TRBJ2-7; V gene: TRBV29-1; clone size: many; D gene: .; CDR3 DNA: TGCAGCGTTTATTACAGGGACGGGCCAATCTACGAGCAGTACTTC; CDR3 protein: CSVYYRDGPIYEQYF
J gene: TRBJ2-7; V gene: TRBV7-3; clone size: few; D gene: TRBD1; CDR3 DNA: TGTGCCAGCAGCTTAATTATGGACAGGAGTTACGAGCAGTACTTC; CDR3 protein: CASSLIMDRSYEQYF
J gene: TRBJ2-7; V gene: TRBV14; clone size: .; D gene: .; CDR3 DNA: TGTGCCAGCAGCCACAGGGATATCACCTACGAGCAGTACTTC; CDR3 protein: CASSHRDITYEQYF
J gene: TRBJ2-7; V gene: TRBV20-1; clone size: .; D gene: .; CDR3 DNA: TGCAGTGCTGGATTCAACGAGCAGTACTTC; CDR3 protein: CSAGFNEQYF
J gene: TRBJ2-3; V gene: TRBV5-1; clone size: .; D gene: TRBD2; CDR3 DNA: TGCGCCAGCAGCCGGGGGGAACCGGATACGCAGTATTTT; CDR3 protein: CASSRGEPDTQYF
J gene: TRBJ2-7; V gene: TRBV7-6; clone size: .; D gene: .; CDR3 DNA: TGTGCCAGCAGCTTAGTCTCGGCCAGCAGCTCCTACGAGCAGTACTTC; CDR3 protein: CASSLVSASSSYEQYF
J gene: TRBJ1-2; V gene: TRBV7-2; clone size: few; D gene: .; CDR3 DNA: TGTGCCAGCAGTCTCGACAGCCTCTATGGCTACACCTTC; CDR3 protein: CASSLDSLYGYTF
J gene: TRBJ2-5; V gene: TRBV7-9; clone size: .; D gene: TRBD1; CDR3 DNA: TGTGCCAGCAGGGGACAGGAGGAAGAGACCCAGTACTTC; CDR3 protein: CASRGQEEETQYF
J gene: TRBJ2-3; V gene: TRBV27; clone size: .; D gene: TRBD2; CDR3 DNA: TGTGCCAGCAGTTCTTTAGCGGGAGGGGGCACAGATACGCAGTATTTT; CDR3 protein: CASSSLAGGGTDTQYF
J gene: TRBJ2-3; V gene: TRBV4-2; clone size: .; D gene: .; CDR3 DNA: TGTGCCAGCAGCCAAGGATTTTCCTTGATTGGCACAGATACGCAGTATTTT; CDR3 protein: CASSQGFSLIGTDTQYF
J gene: TRBJ2-3; V gene: TRBV6-2/TRBV6-3; clone size: few; D gene: .; CDR3 DNA: TGTGCCAGCAGTTACATGGGTACGCAGTATTTT; CDR3 protein: CASSYMGTQYF
J gene: TRBJ1-5; V gene: TRBV9; clone size: .; D gene: .; CDR3 DNA: TGTGCCAGCAGCGTAGAGGGAGGGAATCAGCCCCAGCATTTT; CDR3 protein: CASSVEGGNQPQHF
J gene: TRBJ2-1; V gene: TRBV7-2; clone size: .; D gene: TRBD2; CDR3 DNA: TGTGCCAGCAGCCGGCGGGGGACTAGCGGTTACAATGAGCAGTTCTTC; CDR3 protein: CASSRRGTSGYNEQFF
J gene: TRBJ2-7; V gene: TRBV7-6; clone size: .; D gene: .; CDR3 DNA: TGTGCCAGCAGCCAACGGTCGGCGGGCGAGCAGTACTTC; CDR3 protein: CASSQRSAGEQYF
J gene: TRBJ2-5; V gene: TRBV20-1; clone size: .; D gene: TRBD2; CDR3 DNA: TGCAGTGCTGGGACGGGGGGGAGGGAAGAGACCCAGTACTTC; CDR3 protein: CSAGTGGREETQYF
J gene: TRBJ2-7; V gene: TRBV4-1; clone size: few; D gene: TRBD2; CDR3 DNA: TGCGCCAGCAGCCAAGATCTAAGGGTAGCGGGGATTTCGGCCTACGAGCAGTACTTC; CDR3 protein: CASSQDLRVAGISAYEQYF
J gene: TRBJ2-5; V gene: TRBV12-3/TRBV12-4; clone size: few; D gene: TRBD2; CDR3 DNA: TGTGCCAGCAGTTTCGGGCTAGCGGGAGGGCCGCTTCTAGAATATAAAGAGACCCAGTACTTC; CDR3 protein: CASSFGLAGGPLLEYKETQYF
J gene: TRBJ2-6; V gene: TRBV7-3; clone size: few; D gene: .; CDR3 DNA: TGTGCCAGCAGCTCACCCGGGGCGAACTCTGGGGCCAACGTCCTGACTTTC; CDR3 protein: CASSSPGANSGANVLTF
J gene: TRBJ1-6; V gene: TRBV6-6; clone size: .; D gene: .; CDR3 DNA: TGTGCCAGCAGTTACTCGAAGGGGGATTCACCCCTCCACTTT; CDR3 protein: CASSYSKGDSPLHF
J gene: TRBJ2-2; V gene: TRBV29-1; clone size: once; D gene: TRBD2; CDR3 DNA: TGCAGCGTTAGGGAGGGCCTGGTTACCGGGGAGCTGTTTTTT; CDR3 protein: CSVREGLVTGELFF
J gene: TRBJ2-1; V gene: TRBV20-1; clone size: .; D gene: .; CDR3 DNA: TGCAGTGCTAGAAGGGGTGGGAAGGACAATGAGCAGTTCTTC; CDR3 protein: CSARRGGKDNEQFF
J gene: TRBJ1-2; V gene: TRBV20-1; clone size: .; D gene: TRBD1; CDR3 DNA: TGCAGTGCTAGAGCGCCCTTGGACAGGGAGGGCTACACCTTC; CDR3 protein: CSARAPLDREGYTF
J gene: TRBJ2-5; V gene: TRBV10-3; clone size: few; D gene: .; CDR3 DNA: TGTGCCATCAAATCTGGAGGCCCGGTGGAGACCCAGTACTTC; CDR3 protein: CAIKSGGPVETQYF
J gene: TRBJ2-6; V gene: TRBV7-9; clone size: .; D gene: .; CDR3 DNA: TGTGCCAGCAGCTTAGTTTTGATGGTCGGTGGGGCCAACGTCCTGACTTTC; CDR3 protein: CASSLVLMVGGANVLTF
J gene: TRBJ2-5; V gene: TRBV5-1; clone size: few; D gene: .; CDR3 DNA: TGCGCCAGCGCTGGGGAGACCCAGTACTTC; CDR3 protein: CASAGETQYF
J gene: TRBJ2-7; V gene: TRBV28; clone size: few; D gene: .; CDR3 DNA: TGTGCCAGCTTAAGTTCGAAGGTGTCCTACGAGCAGTACTTC; CDR3 protein: CASLSSKVSYEQYF
J gene: TRBJ1-5; V gene: TRBV2; clone size: .; D gene: .; CDR3 DNA: TGTGCCAGCAGTGTAGGAGGAGGAGGTAGTCAGCCCCAGCATTTT; CDR3 protein: CASSVGGGGSQPQHF
J gene: TRBJ2-1; V gene: TRBV30; clone size: .; D gene: .; CDR3 DNA: TGTGCCTGGAGTAAGGGACTCCACAATGAGCAGTTCTTC; CDR3 protein: CAWSKGLHNEQFF
J gene: TRBJ1-5; V gene: TRBV20-1; clone size: .; D gene: TRBD1; CDR3 DNA: TGCAGTGGAAGGGGACAGAGCAATCAGCCCCAGCATTTT; CDR3 protein: CSGRGQSNQPQHF
J gene: TRBJ2-3; V gene: TRBV4-1; clone size: many; D gene: TRBD2; CDR3 DNA: TGCGCCAGCAGCCAAGATCCCCCGGGGGGGAGTAGCACAGATACGCAGTATTTT; CDR3 protein: CASSQDPPGGSSTDTQYF
J gene: TRBJ2-7; V gene: TRBV20-1; clone size: once; D gene: .; CDR3 DNA: TGCAGTGTCCACCCTCTCGGGTACAATGAGCAGTACTTC; CDR3 protein: CSVHPLGYNEQYF
J gene: TRBJ2-1; V gene: TRBV7-6; clone size: .; D gene: .; CDR3 DNA: TGTGCCAGCAGCCCCGAGGGGGGCGGATGGCTCCGGAATGAGCAGTTCTTC; CDR3 protein: CASSPEGGGWLRNEQFF
J gene: TRBJ1-1; V gene: TRBV5-1; clone size: .; D gene: .; CDR3 DNA: TGCGCCAGCAGCTTGAGAGGGTTTGACACTGAAGCTTTCTTT; CDR3 protein: CASSLRGFDTEAFF
J gene: TRBJ1-6; V gene: TRBV4-3; clone size: .; D gene: TRBD1; CDR3 DNA: TGCGCCAGCAGCCGATGGACAGGTCATAATTCACCCCTCCACTTT; CDR3 protein: CASSRWTGHNSPLHF
J gene: TRBJ2-2; V gene: TRBV28; clone size: .; D gene: .; CDR3 DNA: TGTGCCAGCAGTTTATACCGCGGACAGTTTCTCGGCACCGGGGAGCTGTTTTTT; CDR3 protein: CASSLYRGQFLGTGELFF
J gene: TRBJ2-5; V gene: TRBV6-6; clone size: .; D gene: .; CDR3 DNA: TGTGCCAGCACCGCGGACAGTCGAGAGACCCAGTACTTC; CDR3 protein: CASTADSRETQYF
J gene: TRBJ1-6; V gene: TRBV20-1; clone size: .; D gene: TRBD1; CDR3 DNA: TGCAGTGCTCAGGACGACAGGGTTTTGTCACCCCTCCACTTT; CDR3 protein: CSAQDDRVLSPLHF
J gene: TRBJ2-5; V gene: TRBV9; clone size: .; D gene: .; CDR3 DNA: TGTGCCAGCAGCGTCACTTTCCAAGAGACCCAGTACTTC; CDR3 protein: CASSVTFQETQYF
J gene: TRBJ2-5; V gene: TRBV10-3; clone size: few; D gene: TRBD2; CDR3 DNA: TGTGCCATCTCCCCTCAAGGACTAGCTGCAGAGACCCAGTACTTC; CDR3 protein: CAISPQGLAAETQYF
J gene: TRBJ2-7; V gene: TRBV28; clone size: .; D gene: .; CDR3 DNA: TGTGCCCCCCGTGGGGGAAAAACCTACGAGCAGTACTTC; CDR3 protein: CAPRGGKTYEQYF
J gene: TRBJ2-1; V gene: TRBV11-3; clone size: once; D gene: TRBD2; CDR3 DNA: TGTGCCAGCAGCTTAGGGAGGACTAGCGGGAGGATAAATGAGCAGTTCTTC; CDR3 protein: CASSLGRTSGRINEQFF